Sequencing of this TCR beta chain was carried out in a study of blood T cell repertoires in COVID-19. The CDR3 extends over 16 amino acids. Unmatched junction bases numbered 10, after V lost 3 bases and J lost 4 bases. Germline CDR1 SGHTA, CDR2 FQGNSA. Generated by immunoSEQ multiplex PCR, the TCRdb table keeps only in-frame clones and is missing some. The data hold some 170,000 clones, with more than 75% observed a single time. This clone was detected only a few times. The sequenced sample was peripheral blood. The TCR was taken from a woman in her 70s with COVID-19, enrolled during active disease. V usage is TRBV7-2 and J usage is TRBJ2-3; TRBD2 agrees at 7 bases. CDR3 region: CASSFGGGRSSDTQYF. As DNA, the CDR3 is TGTGCCAGCAGCTTTGGAGGCGGGAGAAGTTCAGATACGCAGTATTTT.